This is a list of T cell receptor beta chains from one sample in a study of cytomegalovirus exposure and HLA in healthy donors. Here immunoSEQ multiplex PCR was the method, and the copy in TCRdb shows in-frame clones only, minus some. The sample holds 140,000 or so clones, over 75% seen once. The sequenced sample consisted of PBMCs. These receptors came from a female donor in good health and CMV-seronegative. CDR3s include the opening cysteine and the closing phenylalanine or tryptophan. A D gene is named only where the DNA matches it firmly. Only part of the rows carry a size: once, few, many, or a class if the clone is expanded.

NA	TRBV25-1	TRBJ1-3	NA	CASSESTGTSGNTIYF	TGTGCCAGCAGTGAATCCACAGGAACCTCTGGAAACACCATATATTTT
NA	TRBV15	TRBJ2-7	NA	CATSRLPREGYEQYF	TGTGCCACCAGCCGATTACCCCGAGAGGGCTACGAGCAGTACTTC
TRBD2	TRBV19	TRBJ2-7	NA	CASSILAGASYEQYF	TGTGCCAGTAGTATCCTAGCGGGAGCTTCCTACGAGCAGTACTTC
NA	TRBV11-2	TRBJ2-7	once	CASSLTSEQYF	TGTGCCAGCAGCTTAACATCCGAGCAGTACTTC
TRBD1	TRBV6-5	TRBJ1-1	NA	CASATGGGTEAFF	TGTGCCAGCGCCACAGGGGGAGGCACTGAAGCTTTCTTT
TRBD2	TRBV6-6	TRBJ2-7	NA	CASTAGTSISYEQYF	TGTGCCAGCACGGCTGGGACTAGCATTTCCTACGAGCAGTACTTC
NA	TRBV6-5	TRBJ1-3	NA	CASSFGGTGNTIYF	TGTGCCAGCAGTTTTGGAGGGACGGGAAACACCATATATTTT
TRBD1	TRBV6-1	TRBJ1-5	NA	CASSKGTERRIRNQPQHF	TGTGCCAGCAGTAAAGGGACAGAGAGGCGAATACGCAATCAGCCCCAGCATTTT
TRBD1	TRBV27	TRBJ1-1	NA	CASSLKTGYTEAFF	TGTGCCAGCAGTTTGAAGACAGGGTACACTGAAGCTTTCTTT
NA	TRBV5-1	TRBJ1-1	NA	CASSLRQGNTEAFF	TGCGCCAGCAGCTTGAGGCAGGGAAACACTGAAGCTTTCTTT
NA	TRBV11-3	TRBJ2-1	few	CASSPTGLLNEQFF	TGTGCCAGCAGCCCTACAGGACTACTCAATGAGCAGTTCTTC
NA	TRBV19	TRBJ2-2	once	CASSYGLTGELFF	TGTGCCAGTAGTTATGGCCTCACCGGGGAGCTGTTTTTT
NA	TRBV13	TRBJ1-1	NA	CASSAPGLGTEAFF	TGTGCCAGCAGCGCCCCAGGGTTGGGCACTGAAGCTTTCTTT
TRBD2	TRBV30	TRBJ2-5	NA	CAWSARGEETQYF	TGTGCCTGGAGTGCCCGGGGGGAAGAGACCCAGTACTTC
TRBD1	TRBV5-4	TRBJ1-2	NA	CASSSGTEGGYGYTF	TGTGCCAGCAGCTCGGGGACAGAGGGAGGCTATGGCTACACCTTC
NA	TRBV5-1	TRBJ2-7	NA	CASSLAQGTFGEQYF	TGCGCCAGCAGCTTGGCACAGGGAACTTTTGGCGAGCAGTACTTC
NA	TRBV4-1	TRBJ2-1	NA	CASSQVAGSGDEQFF	TGCGCCAGCAGCCAAGTGGCAGGTTCTGGCGATGAGCAGTTCTTC
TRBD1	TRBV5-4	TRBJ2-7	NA	CASSLVDRGGYEQYF	TGTGCCAGCAGCTTGGTCGACAGGGGGGGATACGAGCAGTACTTC
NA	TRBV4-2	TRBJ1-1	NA	CASSQPFNTEAFF	TGTGCCAGCAGCCAACCCTTTAACACTGAAGCTTTCTTT
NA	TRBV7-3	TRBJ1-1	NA	CASSPQGLMNTEAFF	TGTGCCAGCAGCCCCCAGGGACTGATGAACACTGAAGCTTTCTTT
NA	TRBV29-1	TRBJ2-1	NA	CSVDGPGFSSYNEQFF	TGCAGCGTTGATGGCCCAGGTTTCAGCTCCTACAATGAGCAGTTCTTC
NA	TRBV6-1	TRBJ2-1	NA	CASSEAHTRPENEQFF	TGTGCCAGCAGTGAAGCGCATACTAGGCCTGAGAATGAGCAGTTCTTC
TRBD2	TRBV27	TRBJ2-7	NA	CATGGRSSYEQYF	TGTGCCACGGGCGGGAGGAGCTCCTACGAGCAGTACTTC
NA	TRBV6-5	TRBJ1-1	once	CASSYLVNRDTEAFF	TGTGCCAGCAGTTATTTGGTCAATCGGGACACTGAAGCTTTCTTT
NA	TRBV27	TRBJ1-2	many	CASRRDVERGYTF	TGTGCCAGCCGCCGGGATGTCGAGAGAGGCTACACCTTC
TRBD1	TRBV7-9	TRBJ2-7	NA	CASSQWDRHYEQYF	TGTGCCAGCAGTCAATGGGACAGGCACTACGAGCAGTACTTC
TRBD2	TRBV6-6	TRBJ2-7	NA	CASKWRAGVDEQYF	TGTGCCAGCAAATGGCGAGCGGGAGTCGACGAGCAGTACTTC
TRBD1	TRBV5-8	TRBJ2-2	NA	CASSLRDRDAGELFF	TGTGCCAGCAGCCTCCGGGACAGGGACGCCGGGGAGCTGTTTTTT
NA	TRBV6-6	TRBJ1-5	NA	CASQQGNQPQHF	TGTGCCAGCCAACAGGGTAATCAGCCCCAGCATTTT
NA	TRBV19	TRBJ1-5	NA	CATKTGDYSNQPQHF	TGTGCCACCAAAACAGGAGATTATAGCAATCAGCCCCAGCATTTT
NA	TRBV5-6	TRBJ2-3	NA	CASSLGGTSTDTQYF	TGTGCCAGCAGCTTGGGTGGGACTAGCACAGATACGCAGTATTTT
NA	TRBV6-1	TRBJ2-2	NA	CASSPRGGDAGELFF	TGTGCCAGCAGTCCCCGAGGGGGGGATGCCGGGGAGCTGTTTTTT
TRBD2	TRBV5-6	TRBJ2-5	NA	CASSWGLAEETQYF	TGTGCCAGCAGCTGGGGACTAGCGGAAGAGACCCAGTACTTC
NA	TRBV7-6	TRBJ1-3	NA	CASSLLVRESESGNTIYF	TGTGCCAGCAGCTTACTCGTCAGGGAAAGTGAGTCTGGAAACACCATATATTTT
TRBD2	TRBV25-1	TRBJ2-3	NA	CASSLLAATDTQYF	TGTGCCAGCAGTCTCCTAGCGGCCACAGATACGCAGTATTTT
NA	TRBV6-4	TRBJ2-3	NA	CALEGGAGTDTQYF	TGTGCCCTTGAAGGGGGAGCGGGCACAGATACGCAGTATTTT
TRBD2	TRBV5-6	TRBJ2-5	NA	CASSFSSGNKTQYF	TGTGCCAGCAGCTTCTCTAGCGGGAACAAGACCCAGTACTTC
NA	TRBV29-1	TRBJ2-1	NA	CSVAEGSRSNEQFF	TGCAGCGTTGCTGAGGGTTCAAGGTCCAATGAGCAGTTCTTC
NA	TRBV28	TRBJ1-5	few	CASRIQGNQPQHF	TGTGCCAGCAGGATACAGGGAAATCAGCCCCAGCATTTT
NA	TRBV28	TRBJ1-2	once	CASSLALRGGAGYTF	TGTGCCAGCAGTTTAGCCTTGAGGGGAGGGGCGGGCTACACCTTC
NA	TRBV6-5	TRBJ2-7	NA	CASRLRQVLYEQYF	TGTGCCAGCAGACTCAGACAGGTGTTATACGAGCAGTACTTC
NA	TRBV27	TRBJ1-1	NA	CASSSIDSVGTEAFF	TGTGCCAGCAGTTCTATAGACTCCGTCGGCACTGAAGCTTTCTTT